Detailed here is one T cell receptor beta chain. Its antigen is unknown. In TCRdb, the RT-PCR reads were re-called with MiXCR into one record per CDR3 protein. The table lists 530,000 or so distinct CDR3 sequences, 14% of them singletons. The V gene end was trimmed by 0 bases and the J gene end by 4 bases; junction bases not matched to a gene: 6. Germline lookup yields CDR1 SGHDT and CDR2 YYEEEE. This CDR3 has 15 amino acids. The source of the sample is a study of response to subunit inactivated influenza vaccine. Whole-study results and caveats: It was suggested by the authors that few new T cells are recruited by each seasonal influenza vaccination.

Sequences were derived from PBMCs from blood, sampled 11 to 12 days after vaccination. The chain recombines TRBV5-6 with TRBJ2-5; 7 bases agree with TRBD2. The sequence was obtained from a man over 45 who received an inactivated influenza vaccine. The CDR3 loop is CASSLAGGGVETQYF. The CDR3 nucleotides are TGTGCCAGCAGCTTGGCGGGAGGCGGAGTAGAGACCCAGTACTTC.